What follows is one TCR beta chain and its context. Its antigen is undetermined. The library came from three nested PCR rounds adapted from ARM-PCR protocols. TCRdb itself ran the multiplex PCR reads through MiXCR, one entry per CDR3 protein. In the table there are some 100,000 distinct CDR3 sequences, around 75% of which are singletons. This CDR3 comprises 14 residues. With 3 bases clipped from V and 7 bases from J, the junction kept 6 bases outside the gene matches. Germline assignment: CDR1 DFQATT and CDR2 SNEGSKA (reference sequence). The data stem from a study of tumor and adjacent non-tumor tissue in lung cancer. Study results and caveats: Patients with more diverse tumor TCRs had worse survival. Normal lung showed higher cumulative top 100 clone frequency than tumor.

RNA was extracted from bulk tissue without any cell sorting. The receptor was derived from an older woman with non-small cell lung cancer. V and J are TRBV20-1 and TRBJ1-6; 7 nucleotides match TRBD1. Source material: lung tumor tissue. CDR3: CSASEGQTNSPLHF. Written as DNA, the CDR3 is TGCAGTGCTAGTGAGGGACAGACGAATTCACCCCTCCACTTT.